This T cell receptor beta chain was observed in a study of shared clonotypes between healthy human individuals. Across the study: Serving as donors were a couple of women and three men, whose ages spanned 18 to 49.

Naive CD4+ cells were CD45RA-selected; the remaining cells were memory. Original handling: Junction-only sequences without quality scores were provided by ImmunoSEQ, so filtering was different. TCRdb's table, derived via immunoSEQ multiplex PCR, lists solely in-frame clones and lacks some. V and J calls and clone size come straight from that table; D and trimming were deduced from the DNA. The sample consists of approximately 1.4 million clones, approximately 98% of them appearing once. Regarding this clone: Its antigen remains unknown.

Whole-study results and caveats: Rarefaction showed sorted-subset sequencing was incomplete despite large depth.

Sequenced sample: naive CD4+ T cells sorted from blood. Subset given: CD45RA+ positively selected. The clonotype originates from a man aged 25 to 40 in good health.

The CDR3: CAISEGVETQYF. In DNA form, the CDR3 reads TGTGCCATCAGTGAAGGAGTAGAGACCCAGTACTTC. The V gene is TRBV10-3, the J gene TRBJ2-5, with no clear D. The CDR3 spans 12 residues. In germline, CDR1 is ENHRY, CDR2 SYGVKD. V shed 3 bases and J shed 4 bases, with 6 bases lying between them.